A single sample gave rise to the 5 T cell receptor beta chains below, sequenced in a study of T cell repertoires in breast cancer. A second nested PCR with blocking oligonucleotides suppressed unpaired genes. TCRdb re-called the emulsion pairing reads through MiXCR, storing one row per CDR3 protein. The sample has about 40,000 distinct CDR3 sequences; 45% are singletons. The expanded emulsion RT-PCR method captured paired alpha and beta chains from CD8+ T cells. Source material: CD8+ T cells. The source is a pool of human donors with breast cancer or a healthy control (not recorded which).

This clonotype was seen a handful of times. The genes are TRBV12-3 or TRBV12-4 and TRBJ1-5, with D possibly TRBD1 on 6 matching bases. CDR3 size: 15 residues. V shed 6 bases and J shed 1 base, with 13 bases lying between them. As DNA, the CDR3 is TGTGCCAGCAGCCCCCAGGGGATGAGCAATCAGCCCCAGCATTTT. Translating it yields CASSPQGMSNQPQHF.

This clonotype was seen a handful of times. The chain couples TRBV10-2 to TRBJ2-2; D perhaps matches TRBD2 (5 bases). The germline V and J ends were trimmed by 6 bases and 0 bases, with 11 bases remaining between them. The CDR3 is 15 residues long. Germline V gives CDR1 WSHSY, CDR2 SAAADI. The CDR3 region is CASRRAGTNTGELFF. CDR3 DNA sequence: TGCGCCAGCAGGCGGGCAGGAACGAACACCGGGGAGCTGTTTTTT.

The chain uses TRBV27 and TRBJ1-2; 9 bases fit TRBD1. V shed 5 bases, J shed 0 bases, and the junction held 10 bases outside the gene matches. The CDR3 totals 17 residues. CDR1 is MNHEY, CDR2 SMNVEV, per germline (reference sequence). CDR3 region: CASSLSGTGITNYGYTF. The CDR3 region has the DNA TGTGCCAGCAGTCTTTCCGGGACAGGGATAACTAACTATGGCTACACCTTC.

This clonotype was observed a single time. An end of the junction differs from the germline gene, which may be a read error. The genes are TRBV27 and TRBJ2-7; 7 positions match TRBD2. This CDR3 region has 14 residues. Per germline, CDR1 MNHEY and CDR2 SMNVEV (reference sequence). The CDR3 DNA follows: TGTGCCAGCGGTTTATTGGGGGGGGTTTACGAGCAGTACTTC. Amino acids: CASGLLGGVYEQYF.

The chain combines TRBV10-3 with TRBJ2-1; maybe TRBD2 (6 bases). The V gene lost 0 bases and the J gene lost 0 bases, with 9 bases spanning the gap. This CDR3 has 16 amino acids. CDR1 is ENHRY and CDR2 is SYGVKD in the germline V gene. CDR3: CAISESGDFSYNEQFF. As DNA, the CDR3 is TGTGCCATCAGTGAGTCAGGGGACTTCTCCTACAATGAGCAGTTCTTC.